What follows are 12 T cell receptor beta chains derived from one specimen sequenced in a study of OX40 agonist ivuxolimab in advanced cancers. Libraries were built with the immunoSEQ multiplex PCR assay. Entries here come from immuneACCESS through TCRdb and include only in-frame sequences with V and J called. Some clones fail to appear in such tables; in the studies checked, an unresolved V gene covers under half of the shortfall, and the cause of the remainder is unknown. Counted in this sample were 9,500 to 15,000 clones; under 85% of them appeared once. Jointly, the top ten make up roughly 19% of the sample. The sample here was CD4+ or CD8+ T cells sorted from blood, taken in a trial of the OX40 agonist ivuxolimab. The source of these receptors is an adult with an advanced solid tumor such as melanoma, head and neck, liver or kidney cancer.

This clone showed up just a few times. V and J are TRBV7-6 and TRBJ2-5; D is unclear. Deletions cut 3 bases from V and 0 bases from J, with 11 bases between. This CDR3 has 15 residues. Germline values: CDR1 SGHVS, CDR2 FNYEAQ. The CDR3 nucleotides read TGTGCCAGCAGCTTGGATTTGGGCTACCAAGAGACCCAGTACTTC. This encodes CASSLDLGYQETQYF.

The rearrangement uses TRBV27 and TRBJ2-7; weak D call: TRBD1 (6 bases). V dropped 6 bases and J dropped 3 bases, with 6 bases sitting between them. There are 11 residues in the CDR3. The germline V gene has CDR1 MNHEY and CDR2 SMNVEV (reference sequence). CDR3 nucleotides: TGTGCCAGCAGACAGGGCTACGAGCAGTACTTC. Protein sequence: CASRQGYEQYF.

The chain combines TRBV5-5 with TRBJ2-1; D is unclear. The V and J ends lost 4 bases and 3 bases respectively, with 8 bases between them. The CDR3 runs to 13 residues. CDR1 and CDR2 from the germline V gene are SGHKS and YYEKEE (reference sequence). The CDR3, as DNA: TGTGCCAGCAGCGTTCTAGACTACAATGAGCAGTTCTTC. Protein: CASSVLDYNEQFF. The entire variable domain, with the rest obtained from reference TRBV5-5 and TRBJ2-1, is as follows: DAGVTQSPTHLIKTRGQQVTLRCSPISGHKSVSWYQQVLGQGPQFIFQYYEKEERGRGNFPDRFSARQFPNYSSELNVNALLLGDSALYLCASSVLDYNEQFFGPGTRLTVL.

This chain joins TRBV9 and TRBJ1-5, with D perhaps matching TRBD1 (5 bases). This CDR3 has 16 residues. Trimming shortened V by 4 bases and J by 0 bases, and 14 bases separated the two germline ends. Per germline, CDR1 SGDLS and CDR2 YYNGEE. The CDR3 DNA sequence: TGTGCCAGCAGCCCTGGGACGACGAATAGCAATCAGCCCCAGCATTTT. It translates to CASSPGTTNSNQPQHF.

This clone was counted a single time. In DNA form, the CDR3 reads TGCGCCAGCAGCCAAGTTGGGGGCGTAGGCTCTGGAAACACCATATATTTT. Its translation is CASSQVGGVGSGNTIYF. The rearrangement joins TRBV4-1 to TRBJ1-3; TRBD1 is a possible D gene (6 bases). The germline V gene has CDR1 MGHRA and CDR2 YSYEKL. Trimming pared 1 base from V and 0 bases from J, leaving 13 bases between. The CDR3 contains 17 residues.

The chain employs TRBV28 and TRBJ2-5; TRBD2 is a possible D gene (5 bases). The CDR3 extends over 13 amino acids. V lost 7 bases to trimming and J lost 5 bases, with 14 bases between them. Germline V gene lookup returns CDR1 MDHEN and CDR2 SYDVKM. The CDR3 DNA is TGTGCCAGCACCCCTGAGGGAAGGGAGACCCAGTACTTC. Its translation: CASTPEGRETQYF.

The genes are TRBV27 and TRBJ2-3; D not resolved. The V gene's germline CDR1 is MNHEY and CDR2 SMNVEV (reference sequence). The CDR3 loop spans 16 amino acids. The germline V and J ends were trimmed by 5 bases and 1 base, with 16 bases remaining between them. In DNA, the CDR3 is TGTGCCAGCAGTATCCTCTTCAAGCTGGGCACAGATACGCAGTATTTT. Amino acid sequence: CASSILFKLGTDTQYF.

The chain employs TRBV7-2 and TRBJ2-7; TRBD1 aligns across 7 bases. Per germline, CDR1 SGHTA and CDR2 FQGNSA. The CDR3 consists of 16 residues. The trim removed 1 base at V and 4 bases at J, leaving 10 bases unmatched. CDR3 in DNA: TGTGCCAGCAGCTTAGAACAGGGGACGGGAAAATACGAGCAGTACTTC. Amino acids: CASSLEQGTGKYEQYF.

By sample share, this clone is hyperexpanded. This rearrangement joins TRBV27 to TRBJ2-1; D tentatively reads TRBD1 or TRBD2 (5 bases each). The V and J ends lost 5 bases and 0 bases respectively, with 8 bases between them. Germline V gives CDR1 MNHEY, CDR2 SMNVEV (reference sequence). The CDR3 extends over 14 amino acids. The CDR3 is CASSPGSSYNEQFF. The CDR3 DNA is TGTGCCAGCAGTCCAGGGAGCTCCTACAATGAGCAGTTCTTC.

The chain carries TRBV13 and TRBJ2-1; 11 bases are a match to TRBD2. V dropped 2 bases and J dropped 7; count of bases not matched to a gene: 4. The CDR3 contains 15 residues. CDR1 and CDR2 from the germline V gene are PRHDT and FYEKMQ (reference sequence). The CDR3 nucleotides read TGTGCCAGCAGCTTATATAGCGGGAGGGGGAATGAGCAGTTCTTC. Encoded protein: CASSLYSGRGNEQFF.

V and J are TRBV5-5 and TRBJ2-2; D not resolved. Trimming cost V 0 bases and J 1 base, with 4 bases left between them. This CDR3 has 14 residues. CDR1 is SGHKS, CDR2 YYEKEE, per germline (reference sequence). The CDR3: CASSLEQNTGELFF. The DNA for the CDR3 is TGTGCCAGCAGCTTGGAGCAGAACACCGGGGAGCTGTTTTTT.

The rearrangement joins TRBV30 to TRBJ2-3; D is unresolved. V shed 3 bases and J shed 0 bases, with 10 bases lying between them. This CDR3 comprises 14 residues. Germline values: CDR1 GTSNPN, CDR2 SVGIG (reference sequence). The CDR3 region has the DNA TGTGCCTGGAGCCCCTCTCTGAGCACAGATACGCAGTATTTT. Its protein product is CAWSPSLSTDTQYF.